The TCR beta chain under discussion was sequenced for a study of blood T cell repertoires in COVID-19. About the research overall: Acute and convalescent COVID-19 samples came from the United States, Italy and Spain. Sources were T cells, B-cell-depleted T cells, or PBMCs; the material itself was cDNA or gDNA.

TCRdb keeps only in-frame clones here, not all; method: immunoSEQ multiplex PCR. The sample includes roughly 200,000 clones, around nine tenths of them seen just once. CDR1 is SGHRS, CDR2 YFSETQ, per germline. The CDR3 spans 15 residues. V lost 4 bases and J lost 3, with 15 bases in between. The clonotype originates from a young woman who had recovered from COVID-19. Sequenced sample: peripheral blood. V and J are TRBV5-1 and TRBJ2-3, with D possibly being TRBD2 (5 bases). The CDR3, as DNA: TGCGCCAGCAGCGTACTGGGCCCGGGGACAGATACGCAGTATTTT. Protein sequence: CASSVLGPGTDTQYF.